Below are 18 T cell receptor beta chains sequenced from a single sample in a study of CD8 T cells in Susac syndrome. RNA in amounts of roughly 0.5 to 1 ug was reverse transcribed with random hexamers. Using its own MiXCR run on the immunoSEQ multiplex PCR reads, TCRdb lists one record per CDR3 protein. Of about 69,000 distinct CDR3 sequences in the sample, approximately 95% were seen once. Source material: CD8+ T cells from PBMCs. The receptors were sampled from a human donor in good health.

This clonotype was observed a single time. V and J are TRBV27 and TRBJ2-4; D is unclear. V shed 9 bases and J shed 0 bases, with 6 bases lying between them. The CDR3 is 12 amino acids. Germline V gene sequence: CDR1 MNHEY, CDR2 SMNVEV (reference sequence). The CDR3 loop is CASGLAKNIQYF. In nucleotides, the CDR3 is TGTGCCAGTGGCCTAGCCAAAAACATTCAGTACTTC.

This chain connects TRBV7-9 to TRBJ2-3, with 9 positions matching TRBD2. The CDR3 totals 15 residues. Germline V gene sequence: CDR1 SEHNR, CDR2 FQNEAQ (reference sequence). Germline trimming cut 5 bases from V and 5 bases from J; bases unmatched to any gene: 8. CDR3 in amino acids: CASSQIAGAKDTQYF. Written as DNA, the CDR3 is TGTGCCAGCAGCCAGATAGCGGGGGCCAAAGATACGCAGTATTTT. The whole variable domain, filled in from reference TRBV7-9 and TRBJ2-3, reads DTGVSQNPRHKITKRGQNVTFRCDPISEHNRLYWYRQTLGQGPEFLTYFQNEAQLEKSRLLSDRFSAERPKGSFSTLEIQRTEQGDSAMYLCASSQIAGAKDTQYFGPGTRLTVL.

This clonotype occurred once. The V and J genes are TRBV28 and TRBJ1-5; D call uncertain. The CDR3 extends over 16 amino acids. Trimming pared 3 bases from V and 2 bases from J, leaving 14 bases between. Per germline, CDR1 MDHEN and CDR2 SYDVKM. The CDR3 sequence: CASSLDSGSGNQPQHF. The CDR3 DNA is TGTGCCAGCAGTTTGGATTCCGGGTCGGGCAATCAGCCCCAGCATTTT.

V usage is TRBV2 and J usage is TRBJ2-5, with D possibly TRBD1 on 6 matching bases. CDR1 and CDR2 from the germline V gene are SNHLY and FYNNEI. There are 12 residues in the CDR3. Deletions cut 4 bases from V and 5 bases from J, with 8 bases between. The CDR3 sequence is CASSGGPETQYF. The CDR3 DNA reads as TGTGCCAGCAGTGGGGGGCCGGAGACCCAGTACTTC.

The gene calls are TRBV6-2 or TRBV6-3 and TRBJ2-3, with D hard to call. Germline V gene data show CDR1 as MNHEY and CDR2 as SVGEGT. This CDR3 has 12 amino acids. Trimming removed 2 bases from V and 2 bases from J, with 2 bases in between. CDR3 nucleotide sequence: TGTGCCAGCAGTTACACCACAGATACGCAGTATTTT. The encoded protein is CASSYTTDTQYF.

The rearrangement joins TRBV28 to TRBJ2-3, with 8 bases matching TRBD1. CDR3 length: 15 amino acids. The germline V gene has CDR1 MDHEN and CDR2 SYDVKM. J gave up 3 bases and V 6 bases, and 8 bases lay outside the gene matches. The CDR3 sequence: CASSADREGTDTQYF. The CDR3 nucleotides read TGTGCCAGCAGCGCGGACAGGGAAGGGACAGATACGCAGTATTTT.

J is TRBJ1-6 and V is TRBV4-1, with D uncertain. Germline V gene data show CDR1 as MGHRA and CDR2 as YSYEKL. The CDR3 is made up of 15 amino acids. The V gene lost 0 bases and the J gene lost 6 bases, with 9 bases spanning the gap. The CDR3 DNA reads TGCGCCAGCAGCCAAGAACCGGAGGCTAATTCACCCCTCCACTTT. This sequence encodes CASSQEPEANSPLHF.

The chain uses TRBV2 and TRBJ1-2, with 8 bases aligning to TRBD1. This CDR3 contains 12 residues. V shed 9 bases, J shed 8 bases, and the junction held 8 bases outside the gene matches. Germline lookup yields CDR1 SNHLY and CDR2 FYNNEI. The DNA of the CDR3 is TGTGCCAGGACCCAGGGGGCGGGCGGCTACACCTTC. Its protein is CARTQGAGGYTF.

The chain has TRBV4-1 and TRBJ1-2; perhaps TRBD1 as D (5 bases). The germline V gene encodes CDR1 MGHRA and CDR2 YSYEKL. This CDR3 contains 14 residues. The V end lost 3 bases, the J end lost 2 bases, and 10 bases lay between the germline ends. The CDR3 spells CASSQGDLNYGYTF. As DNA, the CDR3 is TGCGCCAGCAGCCAGGGGGACTTAAACTATGGCTACACCTTC.

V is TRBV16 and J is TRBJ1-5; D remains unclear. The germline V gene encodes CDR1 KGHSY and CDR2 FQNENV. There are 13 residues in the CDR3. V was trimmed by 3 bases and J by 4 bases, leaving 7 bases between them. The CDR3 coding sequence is TGTGCCAGCAGCCAGCACAATAATCAGCCCCAGCATTTT. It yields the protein CASSQHNNQPQHF. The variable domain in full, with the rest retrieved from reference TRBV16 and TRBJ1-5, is GEEVAQTPKHLVRGEGQKAKLYCAPIKGHSYVFWYQQVLKNEFKFLISFQNENVFDETGMPKERFSAKCLPNSPCSLEIQATKLEDSAVYFCASSQHNNQPQHFGDGTRLSIL.

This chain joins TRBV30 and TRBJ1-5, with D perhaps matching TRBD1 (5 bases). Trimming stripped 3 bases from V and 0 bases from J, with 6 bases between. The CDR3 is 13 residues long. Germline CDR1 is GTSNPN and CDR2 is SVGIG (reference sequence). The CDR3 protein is CAWRGDSNQPQHF. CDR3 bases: TGTGCCTGGAGAGGGGATAGCAATCAGCCCCAGCATTTT.

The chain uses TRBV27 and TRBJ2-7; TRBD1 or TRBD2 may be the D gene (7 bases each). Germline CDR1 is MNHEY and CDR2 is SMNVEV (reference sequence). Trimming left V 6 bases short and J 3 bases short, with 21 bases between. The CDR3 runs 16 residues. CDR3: CASSDTPTGEGYEQYV. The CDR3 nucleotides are TGTGCCAGCAGCGATACCCCCACAGGGGAGGGCTACGAGCAGTACGTC.

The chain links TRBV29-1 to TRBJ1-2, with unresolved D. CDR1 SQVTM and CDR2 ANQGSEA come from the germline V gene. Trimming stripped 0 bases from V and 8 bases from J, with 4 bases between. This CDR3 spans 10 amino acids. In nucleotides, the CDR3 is TGCAGCGTTGAAGAGGGGGGCTACACCTTC. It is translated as CSVEEGGYTF.

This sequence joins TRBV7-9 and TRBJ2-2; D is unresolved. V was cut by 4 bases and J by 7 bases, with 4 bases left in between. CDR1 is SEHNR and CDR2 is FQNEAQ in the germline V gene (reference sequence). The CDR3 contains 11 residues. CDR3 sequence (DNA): TGTGCCAGCAGCTATGGCGGGGAGCTGTTTTTT. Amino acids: CASSYGGELFF.

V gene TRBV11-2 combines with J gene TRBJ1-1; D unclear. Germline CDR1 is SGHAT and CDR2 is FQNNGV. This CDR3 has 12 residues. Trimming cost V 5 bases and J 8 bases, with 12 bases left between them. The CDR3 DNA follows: TGTGCCAGCAGCCCACGCGACATAGAAGCTTTCTTT. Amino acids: CASSPRDIEAFF.

The CDR3 region is CASSSAEGELDEQFF. The CDR3 DNA sequence: TGTGCCAGCAGCTCCGCCGAGGGGGAGCTCGATGAGCAGTTCTTC. The rearrangement links TRBV7-9 to TRBJ2-1, with TRBD1 as a possible D gene (6 bases). From germline, CDR1 is SEHNR and CDR2 FQNEAQ (reference sequence). CDR3 size: 15 residues. V was trimmed by 4 bases and J by 8 bases, leaving 18 bases between them.

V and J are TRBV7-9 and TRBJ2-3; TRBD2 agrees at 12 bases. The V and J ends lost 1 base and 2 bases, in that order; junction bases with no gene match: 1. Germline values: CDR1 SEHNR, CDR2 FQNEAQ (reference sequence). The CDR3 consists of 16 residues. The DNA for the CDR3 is TGTGCCAGCAGCTTAGGGACTAGCGGGACCACAGATACGCAGTATTTT. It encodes CASSLGTSGTTDTQYF.

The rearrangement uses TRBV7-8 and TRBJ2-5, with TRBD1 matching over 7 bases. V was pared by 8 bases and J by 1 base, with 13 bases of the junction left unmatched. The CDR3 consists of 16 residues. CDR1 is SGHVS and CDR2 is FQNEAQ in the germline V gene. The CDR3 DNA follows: TGTGCCAGCGGACGAGAGGGGGCAGGGGCCCAAGAGACCCAGTACTTC. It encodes CASGREGAGAQETQYF.